This T cell receptor beta chain was captured in a study of human T cells and chemical hapten exposure. As for the study in general: Patients, predominantly female, presented with alopecia areata, totalis or universalis.

TCRdb recomputed calls from the RACE reads with MiXCR, one row per CDR3 protein. The repertoire has about 120,000 distinct CDR3 sequences, about an eighth of them found once; the top ten carry about 1.4%. The V end was cut by 8 bases, the J end by 11 bases, with 16 bases between. Germline V gene data show CDR1 as LNHNV and CDR2 as YYDKDF (reference sequence). CDR3 size: 11 residues. As for time point: patch test 1, 2 weeks after DPC sensitization. Stated treatment: therapeutic diphenylcyclopropenone sensitization with weekly scalp DPC. The sequencing here drew on whole blood, taken in connection with sensitization to the hapten diphenylcyclopropenone (DPC). The J gene is TRBJ2-7, the V gene TRBV15; perhaps TRBD2 as D (5 bases). The source is a woman aged 45-65 years with alopecia areata. Some clones in this sample may be carry-over from other donors' samples. The CDR3 nucleotides read TGTGCCACCTCGCAAATGGAGGAAAAGTACTTC. Encoded protein: CATSQMEEKYF.